The sequence of this T cell receptor (beta chain) was determined in a study of T cells in Graves' hyperthyroidism and ophthalmopathy. General study findings and limits: Stable hyperthyroidism was told apart from ophthalmopathy by a model built on 13 V-J features. Peripheral blood also featured most of the thyroid clonotypes expanded above 0.001.

This CDR3 is built from 14 residues. The V gene lost 8 bases and the J gene lost 0 bases, with 10 bases spanning the gap. CDR1 MGHDK and CDR2 SYGVNS come from the germline V gene. Researchers barred patients who had uncontrolled infection, other autoimmune disease, pregnancy or lactation. Together with thyroid ultrasound, orbital computed tomography, serum thyroxine and TRAb, clinical symptoms were used for diagnoses. Regions amplified from RNA transcripts were the TCR beta CDR3 regions. The HTBI primer set drove a first-round RT-PCR of the TCR CDR3. TCRdb reprocessed the multiplex PCR reads with MiXCR, giving one entry per CDR3 protein. The sample lists under 700,000 distinct CDR3 sequences, 35% to 55% occurring once. Concerning this clonotype: What it binds is unknown.

Sequences were obtained from peripheral blood or thyroid tissue (not recorded which). The chain combines TRBV25-1 with TRBJ2-2; D not resolved. This clonotype originated in a woman under 30 with Graves' hyperthyroidism. In nucleotides, the CDR3 is TGTGCCAGCGGGTCTCGGTCGAACACCGGGGAGCTGTTTTTT. It is translated as CASGSRSNTGELFF.